This T cell receptor beta chain comes out of a study of T cells after yellow fever vaccination (dated by TCRdb to about 2019). Looking at the study overall: The SMART-Seq v4 Ultra Low Input RNA kit was used to prepare libraries from fractions with low cell numbers. To follow T-cell clones before and after both primary and booster YFV17D yellow fever vaccination, bulk TCR alpha and beta repertoires underwent longitudinal sequencing. Two healthy male donors made up the cohort, one aged 18 to 30 years and the other aged 30 to 40 years. Blood was drawn at multiple timepoints before and after primary and secondary immunization, with bulk PBMC replicates and cell subsets isolated.

The instrument given in TCRdb is Illumina NovaSeq 6000. Synthesis of TCR cDNA relied on 5'RACE template switching, a step that introduced a universal primer site along with unique molecular identifiers. Priming of cDNA synthesis was performed from both the TCR alpha and TCR beta constant segments. Two PCR steps were used to amplify libraries, with sample barcodes and sequencing adapters being added in the second step. Libraries were sequenced on Illumina HiSeq 2500 (2x100 bp) or NovaSeq (2x150 bp). The authors' pipeline ran thus. Reads were demultiplexed and collapsed into UMI consensus sequences with MIGEC, and V(D)J alignment was performed with MiXCR. Clonotypes responding to the vaccine were identified with edgeR on replicate PBMC samples, with the criteria of FDR below 0.01 and a log2 fold change above 5 up to day 15. Bulk clonotypes were assigned CD4 or CD8 identity according to which sequenced CD4 or CD8 repertoire held them at higher abundance. TCRdb reprocessing: public reads trimmed at Q25 with fastp, clones called with MiXCR, in-frame beta chains kept. Identical CDR3 protein sequences are pooled into one entry, listed with their most common genes and DNA. TCRdb, not the original authors, processed these V and J calls. Here the sample has 250,000 to 350,000 distinct CDR3 sequences; 3.5% to 4.5% occur a single time. The biggest ten clones account for roughly 19% of the sample.

The treatment or condition label here, explained by the study, means: live attenuated yellow fever vaccine strain. At each blood-draw timepoint, two biological replicates of bulk PBMCs were collected. A standard Ficoll-Paque protocol was used to isolate PBMCs from peripheral blood. TriZol was used to extract RNA from bulk PBMCs, CD4 and CD8 fractions, and dextramer-positive and dextramer-negative fractions. This clonotype has a handful of counts. No cognate antigen has been identified for it. No base quality information exists; no much larger clone differs at one position. What the study reported, not specific to this receptor: After the booster, most clones that had expanded after primary vaccination were detected again (around 96% of CD4 and about 88% of CD8), suggesting broad maintenance of memory. Because the study included only a couple of donors, the extent to which the findings can be generalized is limited. A small share of clonotypes was detected in both CD4 and CD8 compartments, with the overlap likely arising from convergent recombination. Computational filtering was needed because FACS-sorted repertoires could contain abundant contaminating clonotypes from the bulk population. The secondary T-cell response was found to be weaker but faster than the primary response, with a peak reached on day 5 rather than on day 15.

At the junction V is shortened by 2 bases and J by 0 bases, with 11 bases in between. The CDR3 measures 15 amino acids from cysteine to phenylalanine. Of all the DNA, just the CDR3 is kept, 45 bases in frame from base 1. The germline V gene encodes CDR1 DFQATT and CDR2 SNEGSKA (reference sequence). The rearrangement joined TRBV20-1 to TRBJ2-1, with TRBD2 as a weak D call on 5 bases. The sample here was PBMCs, taken 15 days after the yellow fever booster vaccination. The clonotype was recovered from a man aged 18-30 years who received the YFV17D yellow fever vaccine. The CDR3 protein: CSARSRVSSYNEQFF. The DNA is as follows: TGCAGTGCTAGATCGCGGGTCAGCTCCTACAATGAGCAGTTCTTC.